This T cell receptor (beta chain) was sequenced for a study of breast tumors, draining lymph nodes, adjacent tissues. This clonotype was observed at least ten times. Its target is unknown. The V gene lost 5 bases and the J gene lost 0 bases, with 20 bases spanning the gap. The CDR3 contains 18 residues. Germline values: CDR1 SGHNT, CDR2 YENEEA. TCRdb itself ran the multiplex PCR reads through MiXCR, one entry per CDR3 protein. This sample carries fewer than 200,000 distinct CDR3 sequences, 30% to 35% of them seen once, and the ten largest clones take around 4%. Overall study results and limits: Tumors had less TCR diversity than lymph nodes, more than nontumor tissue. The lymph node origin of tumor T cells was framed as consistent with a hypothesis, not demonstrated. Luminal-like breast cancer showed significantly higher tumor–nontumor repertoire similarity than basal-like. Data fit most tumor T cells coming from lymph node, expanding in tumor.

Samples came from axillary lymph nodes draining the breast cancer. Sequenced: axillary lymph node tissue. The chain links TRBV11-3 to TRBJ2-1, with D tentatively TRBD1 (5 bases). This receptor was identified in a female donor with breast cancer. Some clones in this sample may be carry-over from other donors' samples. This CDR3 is CASSLGSLGRPSYNEQFF. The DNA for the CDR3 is TGTGCCAGCAGCCTAGGTTCATTGGGGCGACCCTCCTACAATGAGCAGTTCTTC.